This T cell receptor (beta chain) originates from a study of long-term antiretroviral therapy in people with HIV. Germline CDR1 reads SEHNR; CDR2 reads FQNEAQ (reference sequence). The CDR3 sequence is 16 residues long. Trimming cost V 6 bases and J 1 base; bases outside gene matches: 6. Study conclusions and caveats: Whereas controls had wider CDR3 length ranges, HIV repertoires had narrower ones.

As to this clone: What it binds is unknown.

Samples were assayed with immunoSEQ v3.0 at survey level. Each sample aimed for roughly 35,000-50,000 sequenced T-cell genomes. Repertoires were generated with immunoSEQ multiplex PCR, while TCRdb's copy carries only in-frame clones and drops some. The profile shows some 19,000 clones, about nine tenths of them singletons. One or more pre-ART and two or more post-ART PBMC samples were available from each donor. Each HIV participant was treated in the United States. The sequence was obtained from a middle-aged man with HIV. Source: unsorted PBMCs, taken 0.5 years after starting antiretroviral therapy. The chain uses TRBV7-9 and TRBJ2-3, with 11 nucleotides matching TRBD2. The CDR3: CASSRQTSGGTDTQYF. CDR3 sequence (DNA): TGTGCCAGCAGTCGCCAGACTAGCGGGGGCACAGATACGCAGTATTTT.